A single sample is the source of the 25 T cell receptor beta chains below, sequenced in a study of STAT3 mutations in large granular lymphocyte leukemia. Study-wide results and caveats: In T-cell large granular lymphocyte leukemia, about half of patients showed multiple immunodominant subclonotypes.

These TCRs are of unknown antigen specificity. Assay used: immunoSEQ multiplex PCR; TCRdb lists only in-frame clones, some missing. The repertoire includes under 5,500 clones, 66% of them detected once, and approximately 71% sits in the top ten. Source material: peripheral blood mononuclear cells. These receptors were obtained from a man aged 60 to 69 with T-cell large granular lymphocyte leukemia. Some clones in this sample may be carry-over from other donors' samples.

The table lists this clone with a few counts. V gene TRBV5-4 combines with J gene TRBJ2-5, with D possibly TRBD2 on 6 matching bases. This CDR3 is built from 14 residues. V was shortened by 0 bases and J by 2 bases, with 8 bases between the two germline ends. CDR1 SGHNT and CDR2 YYREEE come from the germline V gene (reference sequence). The CDR3 here is CASSLAGEQETQYF. CDR3 bases: TGTGCCAGCAGCTTGGCGGGGGAGCAAGAGACCCAGTACTTC.

The chain employs TRBV12-5 and TRBJ1-2; D perhaps matches TRBD1 (5 bases). Trimming shortened V by 7 bases and J by 4 bases, and 22 bases separated the two germline ends. This CDR3 has 16 residues. Germline V gene lookup returns CDR1 LGHNT and CDR2 FRNRAP. For the CDR3, the DNA is TGTGCTAGTGTGGTCAAGATGCAGGGAAAGACCTATGGCTACACCTTC. It is translated as CASVVKMQGKTYGYTF.

The chain employs TRBV6-6 and TRBJ2-6, with D hard to call. The germline CDR1 and CDR2 sequences are MNHNY and SVGAGI (reference sequence). With 8 bases removed from V and 1 base from J, the gap between germline ends came to 9 bases. This CDR3 contains 14 residues. The CDR3, as DNA: TGTGCCAGCCAACCGAGATCTGGGGCCAACGTCCTGACTTTC. It encodes CASQPRSGANVLTF.

The genes are TRBV5-1 and TRBJ1-1; 7 nucleotides align to TRBD1. Per the germline V gene, CDR1 is SGHRS and CDR2 is YFSETQ. Trimming at V came to 4 bases and at J to 1 base, leaving 4 bases not matched to a gene. The CDR3 contains 14 residues. The CDR3 DNA follows: TGCGCCAGCAGCACAGGGGAGGGGAACACTGAAGCTTTCTTT. Translating gives CASSTGEGNTEAFF.

The V call is TRBV5-4, the J call TRBJ1-4; TRBD1 might be the D (5 bases). The germline CDR1 and CDR2 sequences are SGHNT and YYREEE (reference sequence). The V gene lost 4 bases and the J gene lost 9 bases, with 19 bases spanning the gap. The CDR3 extends over 15 amino acids. CDR3 nucleotide sequence: TGTGCCAGCAGCGACCCCGCGATGGGGCAGCAAAAACTGTTTTTT. Translation: CASSDPAMGQQKLFF. The whole variable domain, remainder taken from reference TRBV5-4 and TRBJ1-4, is ETGVTQSPTHLIKTRGQQVTLRCSSQSGHNTVSWYQQALGQGPQFIFQYYREEENGRGNFPPRFSGLQFPNYSSELNVNALELDDSALYLCASSDPAMGQQKLFFGSGTQLSVL.

The chain links TRBV5-1 to TRBJ1-2; weak D call: TRBD1 (6 bases). The CDR3 totals 15 residues. The V gene lost 4 bases and the J gene lost 3 bases, with 16 bases spanning the gap. CDR1 and CDR2 (germline): SGHRS, YFSETQ. The CDR3 is CASSPEPGQDYGYTF. The CDR3 region has the DNA TGCGCCAGCAGCCCTGAACCGGGACAAGACTATGGCTACACCTTC.

The genes are TRBV29-1 and TRBJ1-2; tentative D call: TRBD1 (5 bases). The germline V gene has CDR1 SQVTM and CDR2 ANQGSEA. Between the trimmed V and J ends, which lost 5 bases and 8 bases, there was a span of 15 bases. The CDR3 runs to 12 residues. CDR3 in DNA: TGCAGCGTTCTTGAGGGCGGGGGAGGCTACACCTTC. Amino acid sequence: CSVLEGGGGYTF. Looking up the rest from reference TRBV29-1 and TRBJ1-2 gives the full variable domain: SAVISQKPSRDICQRGTSLTIQCQVDSQVTMMFWYRQQPGQSLTLIATANQGSEATYESGFVIDKFPISRPNLTFSTLTVSNMSPEDSSIYLCSVLEGGGGYTFGSGTRLTVV.

This sequence joins TRBV29-1 and TRBJ2-7; 8 bases are shared with TRBD1. Germline values: CDR1 SQVTM, CDR2 ANQGSEA. Trimming removed 4 bases from V and 6 bases from J; junction bases left unmatched: 8. CDR3 size: 13 residues. The CDR3 reads CSVVETGDGEQYF. In DNA, the CDR3 is TGCAGCGTTGTGGAGACAGGGGACGGCGAGCAGTACTTC.

This chain uses TRBV30 with TRBJ2-7, with D possibly matching TRBD2 (5 bases). The V and J ends lost 7 bases and 3 bases respectively, with 10 bases between them. This CDR3 region has 11 residues. Germline CDR1 reads GTSNPN; CDR2 reads SVGIG (reference sequence). The CDR3 sequence is CASGRGYEQYF. The CDR3 DNA is TGTGCCTCCGGACGGGGCTACGAGCAGTACTTC.

The chain uses TRBV4-2 and TRBJ1-5; D is undetermined. The length of the CDR3 is 17 residues. Trimming pared 0 bases from V and 0 bases from J, leaving 12 bases between. Germline CDR1 reads LGHNA; CDR2 reads YNFKEQ. The CDR3 reads CASSQDRVKDSNQPQHF. CDR3 DNA: TGTGCCAGCAGCCAAGATCGCGTCAAGGATAGCAATCAGCCCCAGCATTTT.

V and J are TRBV18 and TRBJ2-7, with TRBD1 matching over 9 bases. Germline assignment: CDR1 KGHSH and CDR2 LQKENI. J gave up 4 bases and V 6 bases, and 4 bases lay outside the gene matches. This CDR3 spans 13 amino acids. The CDR3 sequence is CASSEGQGYEQYF. CDR3 nucleotide sequence: TGTGCCAGCTCTGAAGGACAGGGGTACGAGCAGTACTTC.

In this sample, this clone turned up once. CDR3 protein: CASSPTSVGEQFF. The CDR3 nucleotides are TGTGCCAGCTCACCAACTAGCGTAGGTGAGCAGTTCTTC. V gene TRBV18 combines with J gene TRBJ2-1, with 7 positions matching TRBD2. J lost 9 bases, V lost 2 bases, and 4 bases had no gene match. The CDR3 is 13 residues long. CDR1 KGHSH and CDR2 LQKENI come from the germline V gene. The full variable domain, with the rest looked up from reference TRBV18 and TRBJ2-1, is NAGVMQNPRHLVRRRGQEARLRCSPMKGHSHVYWYRQLPEEGLKFMVYLQKENIIDESGMPKERFSAEFPKEGPSILRIQQVVRGDSAAYFCASSPTSVGEQFFGPGTRLTVL.

The V gene is TRBV23-1, the J gene TRBJ1-3; the D gene is possibly TRBD1 (5 bases). TRBV23-1 is labeled an ORF, and its function is uncertain. Trimming pared 11 bases from V and 4 bases from J, leaving 24 bases between. This CDR3 has 16 residues. CDR3 DNA: TGCGCCTTACCCGCGGGACCGCGAGCCCCAGGAAACACCATATATTTT. Encoded protein: CALPAGPRAPGNTIYF.

The V gene is TRBV7-9, the J gene TRBJ2-7; 8 positions agree with TRBD1. CDR1 and CDR2 (germline): SEHNR, FQNEAQ (reference sequence). The CDR3 totals 14 residues. The ends lost 6 bases at V and 5 bases at J; junction bases unmatched: 9. The CDR3 DNA is TGTGCCAGCAGTGCTGGACAGGGTAACAACGAGCAGTACTTC. It specifies CASSAGQGNNEQYF.

The chain joins TRBV18 to TRBJ2-7; D remains ambiguous. CDR1 is KGHSH, CDR2 LQKENI, per germline. The V end lost 4 bases, the J end lost 5 bases, and 6 bases lay between the germline ends. The CDR3 is made up of 11 amino acids. CDR3 sequence reads: CASSLFDEQYF. The CDR3, as DNA: TGTGCCAGCTCACTTTTTGACGAGCAGTACTTC.

This chain joins TRBV29-1 and TRBJ1-2; possible D gene TRBD1, 6 bases. Germline CDR1 is SQVTM and CDR2 is ANQGSEA. This CDR3 has 14 amino acids. Trimming left V 3 bases short and J 0 bases short, with 11 bases between. Written as DNA, the CDR3 is TGCAGCGTTGATAGGGCAGGGGCTAACTATGGCTACACCTTC. It encodes CSVDRAGANYGYTF.

The chain uses TRBV30 and TRBJ2-6; D possibly corresponds to TRBD2 (5 bases). CDR1 is GTSNPN and CDR2 is SVGIG in the germline V gene (reference sequence). The CDR3 loop spans 13 amino acids. V lost 5 bases, J lost 1 base, and 6 bases lay in between. CDR3 protein: CAWEGSGANVLTF. The CDR3 nucleotides read TGTGCCTGGGAGGGTTCTGGGGCCAACGTCCTGACTTTC.

J is TRBJ1-1 and V is TRBV30; no clear D gene. Germline V gives CDR1 GTSNPN, CDR2 SVGIG (reference sequence). The ends were cut back, 3 bases at V and 1 base at J, with 15 bases in the middle. The CDR3 consists of 15 residues. The CDR3 DNA is TGTGCCTGGAGCCTGGGAGGACCTTGGAACACTGAAGCTTTCTTT. Its protein is CAWSLGGPWNTEAFF.

This chain uses TRBV6-1 with TRBJ1-2, with 7 bases matching TRBD1. The CDR3 has 14 residues. The germline V gene has CDR1 MNHNS and CDR2 SASEGT. V shed 0 bases and J 7 bases; nucleotides not matched to a gene: 5. The CDR3 sequence: CASSEAQGGSGYTF. CDR3 nucleotide sequence: TGTGCCAGCAGTGAAGCGCAGGGGGGGTCTGGCTACACCTTC.

The rearrangement joins TRBV30 to TRBJ2-5; D ambiguous. The V and J ends lost 5 bases and 0 bases respectively, with 10 bases between them. The CDR3 is made up of 13 amino acids. In germline, CDR1 is GTSNPN, CDR2 SVGIG (reference sequence). The CDR3 DNA reads TGTGCCTGGGGAAGACCGTACCAAGAGACCCAGTACTTC. Residues: CAWGRPYQETQYF.

The chain recombines TRBV6-6 with TRBJ1-5; D ambiguous. The germline V and J ends were trimmed by 6 bases and 0 bases, with 12 bases remaining between them. Germline V gives CDR1 MNHNY, CDR2 SVGAGI (reference sequence). The CDR3 sequence is 15 residues long. The CDR3 reads CASSPIGPSNQPQHF. In DNA form, the CDR3 reads TGTGCCAGCAGCCCCATAGGACCTAGCAATCAGCCCCAGCATTTT.

CDR3 DNA sequence: TGTGCCTGGAGTGTACTACTGGTGACCACCGGGGAGCTGTTTTTT. Its protein is CAWSVLLVTTGELFF. V gene TRBV30 combines with J gene TRBJ2-2; no firm D call. The CDR3 is made up of 15 amino acids. Germline CDR1 and CDR2: GTSNPN and SVGIG (reference sequence). Trimming removed 0 bases at V and 4 bases at J, with 12 bases between.

The V and J genes are TRBV30 and TRBJ1-2, with 7 bases identical to TRBD1. Germline V gene sequence: CDR1 GTSNPN, CDR2 SVGIG (reference sequence). J was trimmed by 7 bases and V by 3 bases; bases with no gene match: 8. The CDR3 has 13 amino acids. CDR3 protein: CAWRLGTVGGYTF. The CDR3 DNA reads as TGTGCCTGGAGATTAGGGACAGTAGGTGGCTACACCTTC.

This chain links TRBV6-6 with TRBJ2-5, with 7 bases aligning to TRBD1. The CDR3 has 14 amino acids. Germline V lookup: CDR1 MNHNY, CDR2 SVGAGI (reference sequence). With V trimmed by 4 bases and J by 3 bases, 5 bases remained unmatched. The CDR3 DNA sequence: TGTGCCAGCAGTTCCTTAGACAGGGAAGAGACCCAGTACTTC. It is translated as CASSSLDREETQYF.

This clone was observed a handful of times. The chain recombines TRBV11-2 with TRBJ1-1, with D hard to call. Trimming left V 0 bases short and J 5 bases short, with 16 bases between. Germline lookup yields CDR1 SGHAT and CDR2 FQNNGV. This CDR3 comprises 16 residues. The CDR3 nucleotides are TGTGCCAGCAGCTTAGAGGCGGATCGAATCCATACTGAAGCTTTCTTT. Its translation is CASSLEADRIHTEAFF.